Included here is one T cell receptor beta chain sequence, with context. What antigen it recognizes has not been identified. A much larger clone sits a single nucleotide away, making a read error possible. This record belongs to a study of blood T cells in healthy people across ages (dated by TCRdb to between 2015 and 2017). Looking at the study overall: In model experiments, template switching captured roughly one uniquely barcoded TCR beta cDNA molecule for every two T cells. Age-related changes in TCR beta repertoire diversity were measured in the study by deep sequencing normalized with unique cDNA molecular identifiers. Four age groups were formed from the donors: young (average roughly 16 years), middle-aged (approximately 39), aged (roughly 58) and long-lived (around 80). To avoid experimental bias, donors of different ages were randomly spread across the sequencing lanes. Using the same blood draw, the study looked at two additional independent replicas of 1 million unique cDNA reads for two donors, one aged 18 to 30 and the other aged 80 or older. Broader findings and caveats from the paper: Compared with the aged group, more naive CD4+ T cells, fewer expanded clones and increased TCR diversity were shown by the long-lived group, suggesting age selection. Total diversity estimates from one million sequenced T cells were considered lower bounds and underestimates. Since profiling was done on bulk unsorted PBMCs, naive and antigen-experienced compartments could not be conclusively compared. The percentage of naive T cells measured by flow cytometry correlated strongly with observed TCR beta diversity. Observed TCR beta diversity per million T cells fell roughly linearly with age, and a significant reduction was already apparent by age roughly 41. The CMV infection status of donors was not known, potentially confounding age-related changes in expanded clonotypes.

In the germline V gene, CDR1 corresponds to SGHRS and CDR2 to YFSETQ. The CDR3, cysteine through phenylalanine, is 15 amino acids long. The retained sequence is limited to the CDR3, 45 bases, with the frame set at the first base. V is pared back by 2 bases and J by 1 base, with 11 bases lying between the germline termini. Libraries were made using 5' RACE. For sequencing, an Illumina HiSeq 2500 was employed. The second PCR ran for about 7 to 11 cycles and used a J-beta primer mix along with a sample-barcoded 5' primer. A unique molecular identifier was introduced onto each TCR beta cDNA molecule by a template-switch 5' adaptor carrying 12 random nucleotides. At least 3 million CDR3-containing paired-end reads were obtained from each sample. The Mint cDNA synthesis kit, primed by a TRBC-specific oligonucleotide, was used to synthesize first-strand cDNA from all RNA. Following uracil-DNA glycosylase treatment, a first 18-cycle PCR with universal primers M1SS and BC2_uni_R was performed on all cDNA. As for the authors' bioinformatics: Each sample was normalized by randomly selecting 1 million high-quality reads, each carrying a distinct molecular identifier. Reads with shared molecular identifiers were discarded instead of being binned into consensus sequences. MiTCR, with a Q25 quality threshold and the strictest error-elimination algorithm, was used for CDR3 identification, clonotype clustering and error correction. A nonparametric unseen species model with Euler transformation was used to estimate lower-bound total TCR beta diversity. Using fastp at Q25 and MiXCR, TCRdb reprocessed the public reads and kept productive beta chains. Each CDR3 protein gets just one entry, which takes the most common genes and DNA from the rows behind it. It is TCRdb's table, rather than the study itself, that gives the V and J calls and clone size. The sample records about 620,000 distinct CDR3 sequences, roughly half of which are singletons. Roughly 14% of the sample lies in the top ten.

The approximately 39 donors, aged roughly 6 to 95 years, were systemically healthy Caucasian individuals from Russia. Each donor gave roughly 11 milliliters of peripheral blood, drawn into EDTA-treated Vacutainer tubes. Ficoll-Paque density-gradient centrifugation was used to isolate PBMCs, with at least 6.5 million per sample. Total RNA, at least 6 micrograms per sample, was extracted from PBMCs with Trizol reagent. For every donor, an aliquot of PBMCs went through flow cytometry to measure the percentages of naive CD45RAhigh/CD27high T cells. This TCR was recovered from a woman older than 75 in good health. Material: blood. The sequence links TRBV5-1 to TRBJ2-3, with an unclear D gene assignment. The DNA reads TGCGCCAGCAGCTTTGCTCCGGGCCGCACAGATACGCAGTATTTT. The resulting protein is CASSFAPGRTDTQYF.